These 11 T cell receptor beta chains originate from one sample sequenced in a study of cytomegalovirus exposure and HLA in healthy donors. Primers: 60 Vbeta forward and 13 Jbeta reverse. Some clones are missing from TCRdb's copy, which holds only in-frame ones; the method was immunoSEQ multiplex PCR. In the table there are 180,000 or so clones, roughly 9.4% of which are singletons. Sequencing input: PBMCs. The receptor source for this set is a woman between 25 and 40 years old in good health and CMV-seropositive.

This clone was counted only a few times. This sequence joins TRBV5-1 and TRBJ2-3, with TRBD2 identical over 13 bases. Germline V CDR1 and CDR2: SGHRS, YFSETQ. This CDR3 contains 20 residues. V lost 3 bases to trimming and J lost 4 bases; unmatched junction nucleotides: 17. This chain's CDR3 is CASSSPGLAGAPPGPDTQYF. The CDR3 region has the DNA TGCGCCAGCAGCTCCCCCGGACTAGCGGGAGCCCCCCCCGGGCCAGATACGCAGTATTTT.

This sequence joins TRBV15 and TRBJ1-2, with D possibly being TRBD1 (5 bases). The CDR3 is 17 amino acids. With 3 bases removed from V and 3 bases from J, the gap between germline ends came to 20 bases. Germline lookup yields CDR1 LNHNV and CDR2 YYDKDF (reference sequence). Here the CDR3 reads CATSSNLPGVGDYGYTF. The CDR3 DNA sequence: TGTGCCACCAGCAGCAACCTCCCGGGGGTGGGCGACTATGGCTACACCTTC.

In its sample, this clone was seen a few times. The chain carries TRBV7-9 and TRBJ2-2; TRBD2 matches at 9 bases. CDR1 is SEHNR, CDR2 FQNEAQ, per germline (reference sequence). There are 16 residues in the CDR3. J gave up 4 bases and V 1 base, and 4 bases lay outside the gene matches. The CDR3 here is CASSLGSGSPTGELFF. DNA of the CDR3: TGTGCCAGCAGCTTAGGTAGCGGGAGCCCCACCGGGGAGCTGTTTTTT.

This clone was seen a handful of times. The chain carries TRBV15 and TRBJ2-3; a weak D match, TRBD2 (5 bases). Germline V gene sequence: CDR1 LNHNV, CDR2 YYDKDF (reference sequence). V was pared by 3 bases and J by 5 bases, with 15 bases between. This CDR3 is 15 amino acids long. DNA for the CDR3: TGTGCCACCAGCAGGTCGGGGAAAGGGAAAGATACGCAGTATTTT. It codes for CATSRSGKGKDTQYF.

This clone has a handful of counts. The CDR3 loop is CASSLAADQPQHF. As DNA, the CDR3 is TGCGCCAGCAGCTTGGCCGCGGATCAGCCCCAGCATTTT. The chain uses TRBV5-1 and TRBJ1-5, with D uncertain. V was trimmed by 0 bases and J by 5 bases, leaving 6 bases between them. Germline CDR1 SGHRS, CDR2 YFSETQ. The CDR3 has 13 residues.

The V and J genes are TRBV7-6 and TRBJ2-5; D not certain. The J call is uncertain, as TRBJ2-7 better fits the DNA end. CDR3 length: 15 residues. Germline V CDR1 and CDR2: SGHVS, FNYEAQ. The CDR3 reads CASSKSRTDSYEQYF. The CDR3 DNA reads as TGTGCCAGCAGCAAATCGCGGACGGACTCCTACGAGCAGTACTTC.

This clone has a handful of counts. This chain uses TRBV29-1 with TRBJ2-1; TRBD2 matches 7 bases. CDR1 is SQVTM and CDR2 is ANQGSEA in the germline V gene. There are 14 residues in the CDR3. After removal of 2 bases from V and 6 bases from J, the junction contained 7 bases not matched to a gene. The CDR3 DNA reads TGCAGCGTTGAATATCCGGCTAGCGGCAATGAGCAGTTCTTC. This translates into CSVEYPASGNEQFF.

This clone occurred a few times. The rearrangement uses TRBV6-6 and TRBJ2-2; TRBD2 might be the D (5 bases). In germline, CDR1 is MNHNY, CDR2 SVGAGI (reference sequence). V lost 0 bases and J 4 bases, leaving 12 bases between the germline ends. The CDR3 consists of 16 residues. The CDR3 coding sequence is TGTGCCAGCAGTTACTCGAGGGTGACTACCACCGGGGAGCTGTTTTTT. This gives the protein CASSYSRVTTTGELFF.

This chain joins TRBV9 and TRBJ2-3, with D tentatively TRBD1 (6 bases). The germline V and J ends were trimmed by 3 bases and 3 bases, with 8 bases remaining between them. Germline values: CDR1 SGDLS, CDR2 YYNGEE. CDR3 length: 13 amino acids. The CDR3 reads CASSARGTDTQYF. The CDR3 DNA reads TGTGCCAGCAGCGCGAGGGGGACAGATACGCAGTATTTT.

This clone has more than one count but fewer than ten. The rearrangement uses TRBV9 and TRBJ2-1; 11 bases map to TRBD2. The CDR3 extends over 19 amino acids. V lost 0 bases to trimming and J lost 0 bases; unmatched junction nucleotides: 8. Per germline, CDR1 SGDLS and CDR2 YYNGEE. For the CDR3, the DNA is TGTGCCAGCAGCGTAGCTGGGACTAGCGGTCCGAGCTCCTACAATGAGCAGTTCTTC. Translation: CASSVAGTSGPSSYNEQFF. Filled out from reference TRBV9 and TRBJ2-1, the complete variable domain reads DSGVTQTPKHLITATGQRVTLRCSPRSGDLSVYWYQQSLDQGLQFLIQYYNGEERAKGNILERFSAQQFPDLHSELNLSSLELGDSALYFCASSVAGTSGPSSYNEQFFGPGTRLTVL.

This clone has only a few counts. The rearrangement uses TRBV9 and TRBJ1-1; 7 bases map to TRBD1. CDR1 and CDR2 from the germline V gene are SGDLS and YYNGEE. V lost 2 bases to trimming and J lost 1 base; unmatched junction nucleotides: 5. The CDR3 extends over 15 amino acids. As DNA, the CDR3 is TGTGCCAGCAGCGTTTCACAGGGGAGGAACACTGAAGCTTTCTTT. Protein sequence: CASSVSQGRNTEAFF.